The 15 T cell receptor beta chains presented below share a single source sample, sequenced in a study of beta chain features in type 1 diabetes. Study results and caveats: The study found moderately but significantly shorter TCRB CDR3s in all four CD4+ subsets of Type 1 diabetes patients.

These receptors lack a known antigen. The authors reverse transcribed all of the isolated RNA, so sequencing captured expressed TCRB transcripts. This table comes from immunoSEQ multiplex PCR, and its TCRdb copy is limited to in-frame clones, with some not included. In the table there are about 150,000 clones, approximately 10% of which are singletons. The sample consisted of central memory CD4+ T cells from blood. Receptors were obtained from a man aged 30 to 39 with type 1 diabetes.

This chain joins TRBV2 and TRBJ2-2, with 7 bases aligning to TRBD1. The junction had 7 bases not matched to a gene; V was cut back by 3 bases and J by 6 bases. The germline CDR1 and CDR2 sequences are SNHLY and FYNNEI. The CDR3 loop spans 15 amino acids. This CDR3 is CASSDVEGAAGELFF. DNA of the CDR3: TGTGCCAGCAGTGACGTAGAGGGGGCGGCCGGGGAGCTGTTTTTT.

The chain has TRBV4-2 and TRBJ2-3, with TRBD2 matching over 11 bases. V shed 3 bases, J shed 5 bases, and the junction held 4 bases outside the gene matches. The CDR3 runs to 15 residues. Germline loops: CDR1 LGHNA, CDR2 YNFKEQ. The CDR3 DNA reads as TGTGCCAGCAGCCATAGGGGACTAGCGGAAGATACGCAGTATTTT. It codes for CASSHRGLAEDTQYF.

This clone was seen only a few times. The chain uses TRBV5-1 and TRBJ1-1; 9 bases are shared with TRBD1. In germline, CDR1 is SGHRS, CDR2 YFSETQ. The CDR3 has 17 residues. V lost 4 bases to trimming and J lost 4 bases; unmatched junction nucleotides: 14. The CDR3 loop is CASSRGPKQGASTEAFF. CDR3 in DNA: TGCGCCAGCAGCCGCGGCCCAAAACAGGGGGCGTCCACTGAAGCTTTCTTT.

This clone was detected a few times. The chain links TRBV7-2 to TRBJ2-7; D is possibly TRBD1 (6 bases). In germline, CDR1 is SGHTA, CDR2 FQGNSA. There are 14 residues in the CDR3. Between the trimmed V and J ends, which lost 7 bases and 3 bases, there was a span of 16 bases. DNA of the CDR3: TGTGCCAGCACCCAACTCCAAGGGGGCTACGAGCAGTACTTC. Translation: CASTQLQGGYEQYF.

This chain links TRBV13 with TRBJ2-1; D is possibly TRBD2 (6 bases). This CDR3 has 16 residues. Germline loops: CDR1 PRHDT, CDR2 FYEKMQ (reference sequence). V lost 8 bases to trimming and J lost 1 base, with 18 bases between them. CDR3 nucleotides: TGTGCCAGCCCCTTCCCCAGGCGGGGTTCCTACAATGAGCAGTTCTTC. Its protein is CASPFPRRGSYNEQFF.

This chain connects TRBV30 to TRBJ1-1; 9 positions agree with TRBD1. V lost 2 bases, J lost 6 bases, and 7 bases stayed unmatched. The V gene's germline CDR1 is GTSNPN and CDR2 SVGIG (reference sequence). The CDR3 sequence is 14 residues long. The CDR3 nucleotides read TGTGCCTGGAGTCTTGACAGGGGGACTTCTGAAGCTTTCTTT. This codes for CAWSLDRGTSEAFF.

There are many counts of this clone. CDR3 nucleotide sequence: TGTGCCAGCAGCTTAGGCAGGGACAGGGAAGACTATGGCTACACCTTC. Protein product: CASSLGRDREDYGYTF. The chain is built from TRBV7-2 and TRBJ1-2, with 9 bases that match TRBD1. J was trimmed by 3 bases and V by 1 base; bases with no gene match: 6. CDR1 is SGHTA and CDR2 is FQGNSA in the germline V gene. This CDR3 comprises 16 residues.

Only a few counts were recorded for this clone. The chain uses TRBV25-1 and TRBJ2-2; a possible D gene is TRBD2 (5 bases). Germline CDR1 MGHDK, CDR2 SYGVNS. There are 14 residues in the CDR3. V lost 1 base, J lost 6 bases, and 9 bases lay in between. The DNA of the CDR3 is TGTGCCAGCAGTGAATGGAAGGGAGCCGGGGAGCTGTTTTTT. Its protein product is CASSEWKGAGELFF.

This clone was counted only a few times. The genes are TRBV5-4 and TRBJ2-3, with D perhaps matching TRBD2 (5 bases). Per germline, CDR1 SGHNT and CDR2 YYREEE (reference sequence). The CDR3 runs 15 residues. Trimming left V 4 bases short and J 3 bases short, with 15 bases between. CDR3 residues: CASSPTGIRTDTQYF. CDR3 DNA sequence: TGTGCCAGCAGCCCTACCGGGATCAGAACAGATACGCAGTATTTT.

This clone was seen only a few times. The rearrangement links TRBV30 to TRBJ2-4, with D hard to call. CDR3 length: 13 residues. V shed 3 bases and J shed 0 bases, with 6 bases lying between them. The V gene's germline CDR1 is GTSNPN and CDR2 SVGIG (reference sequence). In DNA form, the CDR3 reads TGTGCCTGGAGACAGAGAGCCAAAAACATTCAGTACTTC. Its translation is CAWRQRAKNIQYF.

This chain connects TRBV30 to TRBJ1-1; D is uncertain. The CDR3 is made up of 11 amino acids. The V end was cut by 0 bases, the J end by 7 bases, with 6 bases between. The germline V gene has CDR1 GTSNPN and CDR2 SVGIG (reference sequence). CDR3 DNA sequence: TGTGCCTGGAGTGTCGCGGATGAAGCTTTCTTT. As protein: CAWSVADEAFF. The complete variable domain, with remaining parts taken from reference TRBV30 and TRBJ1-1, reads SQTIHQWPATLVQPVGSPLSLECTVEGTSNPNLYWYRQAAGRGLQLLFYSVGIGQISSEVPQNLSASRPQDRQFILSSKKLLLSDSGFYLCAWSVADEAFFGQGTRLTVV.

This clone was seen only a few times. V and J are TRBV5-1 and TRBJ2-7; D gene unclear. Trimming left V 7 bases short and J 0 bases short, with 11 bases between. The CDR3 extends over 13 amino acids. Germline values: CDR1 SGHRS, CDR2 YFSETQ. CDR3 coding DNA: TGCGCCAGCCGAGGCACAAGCTCCTACGAGCAGTACTTC. Protein product: CASRGTSSYEQYF.

The genes are TRBV5-1 and TRBJ2-1; 8 bases map to TRBD2. The CDR3 extends over 15 amino acids. Germline V gene sequence: CDR1 SGHRS, CDR2 YFSETQ. V lost 4 bases, J lost 2 bases, and 5 bases stayed unmatched. The CDR3 region is CASSREGQTYNEQFF. The CDR3 DNA is TGCGCCAGCAGCCGGGAGGGGCAGACCTACAATGAGCAGTTCTTC.

The chain carries TRBV2 and TRBJ2-1, with 10 bases that match TRBD2. Germline assignment: CDR1 SNHLY and CDR2 FYNNEI. The ends lost 4 bases at V and 1 base at J; junction bases unmatched: 10. The CDR3 runs to 18 residues. The chain's CDR3 is CASSGQGDSGRSYNEQFF. DNA for the CDR3: TGTGCCAGCAGTGGACAGGGTGATAGCGGGAGGTCCTACAATGAGCAGTTCTTC. Full variable domain (outside the CDR3, taken from reference TRBV2 and TRBJ2-1): EPEVTQTPSHQVTQMGQEVILRCVPISNHLYFYWYRQILGQKVEFLVSFYNNEISEKSEIFDDQFSVERPDGSNFTLKIRSTKLEDSAMYFCASSGQGDSGRSYNEQFFGPGTRLTVL.

This chain uses TRBV11-2 with TRBJ2-2; TRBD2 matches at 8 bases. Per germline, CDR1 SGHAT and CDR2 FQNNGV. Trimming took 3 bases from V and 6 from J; bases not matched to a gene: 9. The CDR3 contains 16 residues. DNA for the CDR3: TGTGCCAGCAGCTTTGACGGGAGGGCCTTCTCCGGGGAGCTGTTTTTT. Protein product: CASSFDGRAFSGELFF.